This T cell receptor (beta chain) was obtained from a study of blood T cell repertoires in COVID-19. Whole-study context: Samples representing acute and convalescent COVID-19 were sourced from the United States, Italy and Spain. T cells, B-cell-depleted T cells, or PBMCs provided the cDNA or gDNA that served as material.

Seattle participants joined during active infection and were tracked over time. In the original processing: By means of reference gene primer amplification, nucleated cell counts were estimated. Assay used: immunoSEQ multiplex PCR; TCRdb lists only in-frame clones, some missing. V and J calls and clone size are those listed in that table; D and trimming were worked out from the DNA. The data hold about 370,000 clones, with roughly 90% observed a single time. Germline V gives CDR1 LNHDA, CDR2 SQIVND (reference sequence). The CDR3 has 14 residues. The V segment lost 6 bases and the J segment 7 bases; nucleotides outside the gene matches: 6.

This TCR derives from a woman aged 25 to 45 with COVID-19, enrolled during active disease. The chain links TRBV19 to TRBJ1-4, with 9 bases lining up with TRBD1. Material: peripheral blood. The CDR3 nucleotides are TGTGCCAGTAGCAAACAGGGGGCCTCTGAAAAACTGTTTTTT. Translation: CASSKQGASEKLFF.